One and the same sample provided the 28 T cell receptor beta chains below, sequenced in a study of monozygotic twins with inflammatory bowel disease. Using the 5' RACE reads, TCRdb records one entry per CDR3 protein without DNA. The table for this sample gives 310,000 or so distinct CDR3 sequences. Input material: blood. Receptor source: a human donor with ulcerative colitis or Crohn's disease, or a healthy co-twin of an affected twin (not recorded which).

This chain joins TRBV12-3 or TRBV12-4 and TRBJ2-5. This CDR3 region has 13 residues. The CDR3 spells CASSYRDQETQYF.

The chain uses TRBV29-1 and TRBJ2-7. CDR1 is SQVTM, CDR2 ANQGSEA, per germline. This CDR3 comprises 12 residues. This CDR3 reads CSVEDGSYEQYF.

The gene calls are TRBV11-2 and TRBJ1-1; the TCRdb D gene call, TRBD1, has no DNA to confirm it. Per germline, CDR1 SGHAT and CDR2 FQNNGV. CDR3 length equals 14 residues. This CDR3 reads CASSLAGRYTEAFF.

V is TRBV7-2 and J is TRBJ2-7. This CDR3 comprises 13 residues. CDR1 is SGHTA, CDR2 FQGNSA, per germline. Here the CDR3 reads CASSLAQTYEQYF. Variable domain in full (rest from reference TRBV7-2 and TRBJ2-7): GAGVSQSPSNKVTEKGKDVELRCDPISGHTALYWYRQSLGQGLEFLIYFQGNSAPDKSGLPSDRFSAERTGGSVSTLTIQRTQQEDSAVYLCASSLAQTYEQYFGPGTRLTVT.

V usage is TRBV5-1 and J usage is TRBJ2-7; the D gene TCRdb calls, TRBD1, cannot be checked with no DNA. This CDR3 has 14 residues. Germline CDR1 SGHRS, CDR2 YFSETQ. The CDR3 loop reads CASSPGTEGYEQYF.

This chain connects TRBV21-1 to TRBJ1-2; TCRdb proposes TRBD1, but this gene call is untestable without DNA. TRBV21-1 is reported as a pseudogene. The CDR3 covers 15 residues. The CDR3 is CASTFLDSLDSGYTF.

This chain connects TRBV20-1 to TRBJ1-1. CDR1 and CDR2 from the germline V gene are DFQATT and SNEGSKA (reference sequence). The CDR3 runs to 15 residues. The CDR3 region is CSARTQYGLVTEAFF.

The chain joins TRBV9 to TRBJ2-3; checking the TCRdb D call of TRBD1 is not possible without DNA. CDR1 is SGDLS and CDR2 is YYNGEE in the germline V gene. CDR3 length: 16 residues. CDR3 sequence reads: CASSGGDRPSTDTQYF.

The rearrangement links TRBV4-1 to TRBJ1-2; TCRdb selects TRBD1, and the lack of DNA leaves this call unchecked. Germline CDR1 MGHRA, CDR2 YSYEKL. The CDR3 loop spans 17 amino acids. CDR3 sequence: CASSQDIRGTGNYGYTF.

The gene calls are TRBV7-8 and TRBJ1-1; TCRdb lists TRBD1, though no DNA is available to test this call. The length of the CDR3 is 17 residues. Germline CDR1 SGHVS, CDR2 FQNEAQ. CDR3 sequence: CASSLAYSIQGNTEAFF.

The chain combines TRBV5-1 with TRBJ1-1; TCRdb returns TRBD1, unconfirmable since there is no DNA. Germline CDR1 is SGHRS and CDR2 is YFSETQ. The CDR3 loop spans 15 amino acids. CDR3 loop: CASSLEGQGRTEAFF. Using reference TRBV5-1 and TRBJ1-1 for the parts outside the CDR3, the full variable domain is KAGVTQTPRYLIKTRGQQVTLSCSPISGHRSVSWYQQTPGQGLQFLFEYFSETQRNKGNFPGRFSGRQFSNSRSEMNVSTLELGDSALYLCASSLEGQGRTEAFFGQGTRLTVV.

V usage is TRBV29-1 and J usage is TRBJ1-5. Germline V lookup: CDR1 SQVTM, CDR2 ANQGSEA. The length of the CDR3 is 13 residues. The CDR3 reads CSVGKAHGQPQHF.

The gene calls are TRBV5-1 and TRBJ2-1; with no DNA, the TCRdb D assignment of TRBD2 cannot be verified. The CDR3 length is 14 residues. The germline CDR1 and CDR2 sequences are SGHRS and YFSETQ. CDR3 protein: CASSPDFLVDEQFF.

The chain couples TRBV6-5 to TRBJ2-3; lacking DNA, the TRBD2 call made by TCRdb goes unchecked. This CDR3 spans 15 amino acids. In germline, CDR1 is MNHEY, CDR2 SVGAGI. The chain's CDR3 is CASSYSVGGGDTQYF.

The V gene is TRBV28, the J gene TRBJ2-1; TCRdb's assignment of TRBD1 cannot be checked, as there is no DNA. Looked up from germline, CDR1 is MDHEN and CDR2 is SYDVKM. CDR3 length: 11 amino acids. The CDR3 is CASSFLQGQFF.

The chain joins TRBV30 to TRBJ2-3; absent DNA, TCRdb's TRBD1 call cannot be checked. The CDR3 length is 15 residues. CDR1 and CDR2 (germline): GTSNPN, SVGIG (reference sequence). The CDR3 is CAWSAGLGNTDTQYF.

This chain links TRBV30 with TRBJ2-7. The CDR3 extends over 11 amino acids. Germline CDR1 is GTSNPN and CDR2 is SVGIG (reference sequence). The CDR3 protein is CAWSPMHEQYF.

V usage is TRBV20-1 and J usage is TRBJ2-1; the TCRdb D gene call, TRBD2, has no DNA to confirm it. The germline CDR1 and CDR2 sequences are DFQATT and SNEGSKA (reference sequence). This CDR3 spans 16 amino acids. This chain's CDR3 is CSASGSLRGVYNEQFF.

The genes are TRBV20-1 and TRBJ2-5; TCRdb names TRBD1, which stays unverified in the absence of DNA. Germline V gene lookup returns CDR1 DFQATT and CDR2 SNEGSKA (reference sequence). The CDR3 is 13 residues long. CDR3 protein: CSAREFRGETQYF.

J is TRBJ2-3 and V is TRBV20-1; the TRBD1 assignment by TCRdb is unverifiable without DNA. The CDR3 covers 13 residues. Germline CDR1 reads DFQATT; CDR2 reads SNEGSKA (reference sequence). CDR3 in amino acids: CSAQGRLTDTQYF.

The rearrangement links TRBV12-3 or TRBV12-4 to TRBJ2-5; TCRdb names TRBD1, which stays unverified in the absence of DNA. The CDR3 is 15 residues long. This chain's CDR3 is CAPEDRERLQETQYF.

The CDR3 sequence: CAISEAAAQEKQGASTDTQYF. The gene calls are TRBV10-3 and TRBJ2-3; TCRdb indicates TRBD1, and absent DNA this call remains unverified. From germline, CDR1 is ENHRY and CDR2 SYGVKD. The CDR3 extends over 21 amino acids.

V is TRBV24-1 and J is TRBJ2-7; TCRdb's D gene call, TRBD2, goes unchecked for lack of DNA. The CDR3 loop spans 13 amino acids. CDR1 and CDR2 (germline): KGHDR, SFDVKD. CDR3 region: CATSDIGGGEQYF.

The CDR3 here is CASSLTSGRGETQYF. This chain connects TRBV27 to TRBJ2-5; TCRdb proposes TRBD2, but this gene call is untestable without DNA. The CDR3 is 15 residues long. CDR1 and CDR2 from the germline V gene are MNHEY and SMNVEV (reference sequence).

The CDR3 region is CASSSGQGLRSPLHF. The gene calls are TRBV27 and TRBJ1-6; checking the TCRdb D call of TRBD1 is not possible without DNA. The CDR3 totals 15 residues. CDR1 is MNHEY, CDR2 SMNVEV, per germline (reference sequence).

The CDR3 is CASSEFPGELYGYTF. The genes are TRBV7-3 and TRBJ1-2; TCRdb indicates TRBD1, and absent DNA this call remains unverified. Germline assignment: CDR1 SGHTA and CDR2 FQGTGA. CDR3 length equals 15 residues.

The V call is TRBV19, the J call TRBJ2-5; TCRdb selects TRBD1, and the lack of DNA leaves this call unchecked. Per the germline V gene, CDR1 is LNHDA and CDR2 is SQIVND (reference sequence). The CDR3 spans 18 residues. This chain's CDR3 is CASSRVSGTFNSQETQYF.

V gene TRBV19 combines with J gene TRBJ1-1. The germline V gene has CDR1 LNHDA and CDR2 SQIVND (reference sequence). The CDR3 extends over 11 amino acids. CDR3 loop: CASTMGTEAFF.